The TCR beta chain under discussion was sequenced for a study of blood T cells in healthy people across ages. On the study more broadly: Per two T cells, template switching captured roughly one barcoded beta molecule.

Germline V gene lookup returns CDR1 SGHRS and CDR2 YFSETQ. Trimming shortened V by 4 bases and J by 2 bases, and 14 bases separated the two germline ends. CDR3 length: 15 amino acids. Study outcomes and limitations: A strong correlation was seen between TCR beta diversity and naive T cell percentage.

In its sample, this clonotype was seen a few times. Its antigen is still unknown. A second PCR of roughly 7 to 11 cycles used a sample-barcoded 5' primer and a J-beta primer mix. The template-switch adaptor was a 5' adaptor with 12 random nucleotides. It tagged each cDNA molecule. TCRdb itself ran the 5' RACE reads through MiXCR, one entry per CDR3 protein. The sample shows hundreds of thousands of distinct CDR3 sequences, roughly 20% of them seen only once. The V call is TRBV5-1, the J call TRBJ2-3, with D perhaps TRBD1 or TRBD2 (6 bases each). The sequenced sample was blood. This TCR was recovered from a man aged 65 to 85 in good health. The CDR3 is CASSGGTFLTDTQYF. CDR3 nucleotide sequence: TGCGCCAGCAGCGGCGGGACATTTCTCACAGATACGCAGTATTTT. Full variable domain (missing parts from reference TRBV5-1 and TRBJ2-3): KAGVTQTPRYLIKTRGQQVTLSCSPISGHRSVSWYQQTPGQGLQFLFEYFSETQRNKGNFPGRFSGRQFSNSRSEMNVSTLELGDSALYLCASSGGTFLTDTQYFGPGTRLTVL.